This TCR beta chain emerged from a study of beta chain features in type 1 diabetes. Sequenced material consisted of expressed TCRB transcripts (all of the isolated RNA was reverse transcribed). Clones were read by immunoSEQ multiplex PCR, and TCRdb kept only the in-frame ones, dropping some. The table records roughly 500,000 clones, approximately 28% of them present only once. The length of the CDR3 is 16 residues. The V and J ends lost 5 bases and 8 bases, in that order; junction bases with no gene match: 15. Germline-derived CDR1 and CDR2 are LNHNV and YYDKDF (reference sequence). Study-level results: Over-representation of high TCR-expressing cells was a possible consequence of cDNA sequencing. Naive, central memory and Treg TCRB repertoires appeared more alike in patients than in healthy donors. Fewer junction insertions and more nucleotide deletions appeared in type 1 diabetes patients.

This clone turned up a few times. Antigen specificity is unknown. This chain uses TRBV15 with TRBJ2-4; 7 bases match TRBD2. Sequenced material: naive CD4+ T cells from blood. This clonotype was obtained from a man younger than 30 in good health. CDR3 nucleotide sequence: TGTGCCACCAGCCCCCGGGACCAAGCGGGAAGGGACATTCAGTACTTC. Protein product: CATSPRDQAGRDIQYF. Full variable domain (rest looked up from reference TRBV15 and TRBJ2-4): DAMVIQNPRYQVTQFGKPVTLSCSQTLNHNVMYWYQQKSSQAPKLLFHYYDKDFNNEADTPDNFQSRRPNTSFCFLDIRSPGLGDTAMYLCATSPRDQAGRDIQYFGAGTRLSVL.